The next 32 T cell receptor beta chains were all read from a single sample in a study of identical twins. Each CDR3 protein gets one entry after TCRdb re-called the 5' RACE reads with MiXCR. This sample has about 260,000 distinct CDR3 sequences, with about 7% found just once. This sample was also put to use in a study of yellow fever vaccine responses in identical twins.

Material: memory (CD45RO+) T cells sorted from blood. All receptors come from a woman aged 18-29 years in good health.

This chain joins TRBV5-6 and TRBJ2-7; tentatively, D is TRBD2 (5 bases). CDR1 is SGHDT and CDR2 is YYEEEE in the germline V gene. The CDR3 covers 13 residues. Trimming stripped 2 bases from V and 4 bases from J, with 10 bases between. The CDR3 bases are TGTGCCAGCAGCTTAGGACCGGGGTACGAGCAGTACGTC. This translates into CASSLGPGYEQYV.

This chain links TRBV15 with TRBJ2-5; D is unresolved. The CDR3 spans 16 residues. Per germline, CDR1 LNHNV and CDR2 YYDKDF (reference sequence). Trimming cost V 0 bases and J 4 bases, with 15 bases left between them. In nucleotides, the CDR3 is TGTGCCACCAGCAGAGATAGGGCAGGAAACCGAGAGACCCAGTACTTC. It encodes CATSRDRAGNRETQYF.

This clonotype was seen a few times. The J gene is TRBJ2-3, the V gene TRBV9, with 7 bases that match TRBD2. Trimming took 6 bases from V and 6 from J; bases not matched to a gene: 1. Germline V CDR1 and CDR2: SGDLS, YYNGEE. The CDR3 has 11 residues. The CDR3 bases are TGTGCCAGCAACGGGGGGGATACGCAGTATTTT. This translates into CASNGGDTQYF.

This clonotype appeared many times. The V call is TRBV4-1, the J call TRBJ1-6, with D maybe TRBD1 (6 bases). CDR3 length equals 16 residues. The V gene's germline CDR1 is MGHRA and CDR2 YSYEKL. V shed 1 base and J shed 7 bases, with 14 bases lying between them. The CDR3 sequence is CASSQGGTIRNSPLHF. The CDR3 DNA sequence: TGCGCCAGCAGCCAAGGAGGGACAATTAGGAATTCACCCCTCCACTTT.

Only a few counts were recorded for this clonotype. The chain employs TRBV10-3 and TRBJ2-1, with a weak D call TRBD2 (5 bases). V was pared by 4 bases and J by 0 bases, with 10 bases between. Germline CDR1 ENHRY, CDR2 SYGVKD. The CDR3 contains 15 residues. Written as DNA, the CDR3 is TGTGCCATCAGTGCCGGGGTGAGCTCCTACAATGAGCAGTTCTTC. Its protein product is CAISAGVSSYNEQFF.

The CDR3: CASGTGGGGADTQYF. CDR3 nucleotides: TGTGCCAGCGGGACCGGAGGAGGGGGCGCAGATACGCAGTATTTT. This chain joins TRBV28 and TRBJ2-3; D might be TRBD1 (7 bases). The CDR3 loop spans 15 amino acids. V gave up 8 bases and J gave up 4 bases, with 19 bases separating them. Germline-derived CDR1 and CDR2 are MDHEN and SYDVKM.

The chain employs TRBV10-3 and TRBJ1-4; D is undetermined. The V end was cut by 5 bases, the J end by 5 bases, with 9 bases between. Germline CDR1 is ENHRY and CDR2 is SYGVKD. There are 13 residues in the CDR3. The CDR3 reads CAISRSPNEKLFF. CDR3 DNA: TGTGCCATCAGTCGTAGTCCAAATGAAAAACTGTTTTTT.

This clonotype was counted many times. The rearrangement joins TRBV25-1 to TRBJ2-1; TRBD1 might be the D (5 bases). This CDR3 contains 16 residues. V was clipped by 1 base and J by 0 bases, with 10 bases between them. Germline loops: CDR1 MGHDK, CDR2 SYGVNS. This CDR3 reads CASSESQGSSYNEQFF. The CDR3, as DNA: TGTGCCAGCAGTGAATCGCAGGGCAGCTCCTACAATGAGCAGTTCTTC.

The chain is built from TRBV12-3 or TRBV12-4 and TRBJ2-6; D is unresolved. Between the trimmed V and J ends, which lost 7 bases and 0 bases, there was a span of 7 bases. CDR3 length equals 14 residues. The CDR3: CASTLRSGANVLTF. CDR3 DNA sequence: TGTGCCAGCACTTTGCGCTCTGGGGCCAACGTCCTGACTTTC.

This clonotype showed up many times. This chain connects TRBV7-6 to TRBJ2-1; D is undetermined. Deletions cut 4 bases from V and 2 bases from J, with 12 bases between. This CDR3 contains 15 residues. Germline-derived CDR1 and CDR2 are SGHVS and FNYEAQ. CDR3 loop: CASSSQDGPYNEQFF. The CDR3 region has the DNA TGTGCCAGCAGCTCTCAAGATGGCCCCTACAATGAGCAGTTCTTC. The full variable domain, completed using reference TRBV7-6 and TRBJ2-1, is GAGVSQSPRYKVTKRGQDVALRCDPISGHVSLYWYRQALGQGPEFLTYFNYEAQQDKSGLPNDRFSAERPEGSISTLTIQRTEQRDSAMYRCASSSQDGPYNEQFFGPGTRLTVL.

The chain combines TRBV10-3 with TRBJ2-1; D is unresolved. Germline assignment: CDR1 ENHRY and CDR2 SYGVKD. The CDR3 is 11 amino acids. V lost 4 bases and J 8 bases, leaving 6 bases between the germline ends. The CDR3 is CAISGEYEQFF. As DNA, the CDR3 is TGTGCCATCAGTGGAGAGTATGAGCAGTTCTTC.

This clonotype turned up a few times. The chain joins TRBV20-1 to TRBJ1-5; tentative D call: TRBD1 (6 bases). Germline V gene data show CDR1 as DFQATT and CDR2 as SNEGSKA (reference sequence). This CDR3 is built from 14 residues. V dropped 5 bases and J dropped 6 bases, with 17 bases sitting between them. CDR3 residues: CSAAQGFGGQPQHF. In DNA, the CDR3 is TGCAGTGCTGCACAGGGCTTCGGGGGTCAGCCCCAGCATTTT.

The CDR3 DNA sequence: TGCAGCGTGGGGACAGGGCACAACACCGGGGAGCTGTTTTTT. Translating gives CSVGTGHNTGELFF. This rearrangement joins TRBV29-1 to TRBJ2-2; 9 nucleotides match TRBD1. Germline V gene lookup returns CDR1 SQVTM and CDR2 ANQGSEA. V lost 6 bases, J lost 2 bases, and 4 bases stayed unmatched. The CDR3 is made up of 14 amino acids.

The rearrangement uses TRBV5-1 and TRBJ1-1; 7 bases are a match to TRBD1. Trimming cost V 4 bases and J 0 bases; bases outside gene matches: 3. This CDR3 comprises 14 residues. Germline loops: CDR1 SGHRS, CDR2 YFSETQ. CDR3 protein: CASSGGTVNTEAFF. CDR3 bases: TGCGCCAGCAGCGGAGGGACAGTGAACACTGAAGCTTTCTTT.

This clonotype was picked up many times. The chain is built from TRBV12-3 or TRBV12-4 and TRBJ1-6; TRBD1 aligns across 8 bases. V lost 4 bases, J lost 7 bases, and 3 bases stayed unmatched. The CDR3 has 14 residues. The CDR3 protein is CASSSTGVNSPLHF. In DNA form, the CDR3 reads TGTGCCAGCAGTTCGACAGGGGTGAATTCACCCCTCCACTTT.

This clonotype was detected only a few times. The CDR3 spells CSVADSNYGYTF. CDR3 nucleotides: TGCAGCGTTGCCGACAGTAACTATGGCTACACCTTC. V usage is TRBV29-1 and J usage is TRBJ1-2, with D possibly matching TRBD1 (5 bases). This CDR3 contains 12 residues. From germline, CDR1 is SQVTM and CDR2 ANQGSEA. Trimming pared 4 bases from V and 1 base from J, leaving 7 bases between.

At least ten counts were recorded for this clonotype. CDR3: CSARGGSNSPLHF. Here the CDR3 DNA reads TGCAGTGCTAGAGGGGGCAGTAATTCACCCCTCCACTTT. The rearrangement uses TRBV20-1 and TRBJ1-6, with a possible D match to TRBD1 (5 bases). The CDR3 totals 13 residues. The germline V and J ends were trimmed by 1 base and 6 bases, with 7 bases remaining between them. Germline V gene sequence: CDR1 DFQATT, CDR2 SNEGSKA (reference sequence).

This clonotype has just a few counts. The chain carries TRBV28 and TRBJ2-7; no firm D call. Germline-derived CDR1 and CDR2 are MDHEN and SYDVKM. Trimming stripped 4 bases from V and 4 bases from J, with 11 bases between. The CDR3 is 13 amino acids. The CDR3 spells CASSSILRYEQYF. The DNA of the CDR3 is TGTGCCAGCAGTTCCATTCTAAGGTACGAGCAGTACTTC.

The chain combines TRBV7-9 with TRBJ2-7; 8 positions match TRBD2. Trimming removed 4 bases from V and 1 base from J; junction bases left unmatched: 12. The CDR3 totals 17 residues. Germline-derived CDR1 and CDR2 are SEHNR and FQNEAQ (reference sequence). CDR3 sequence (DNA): TGTGCCAGCAGCTCCGCCGGGGAGCGGGGGCGATCCTACGAGCAGTACGTC. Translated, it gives CASSSAGERGRSYEQYV.

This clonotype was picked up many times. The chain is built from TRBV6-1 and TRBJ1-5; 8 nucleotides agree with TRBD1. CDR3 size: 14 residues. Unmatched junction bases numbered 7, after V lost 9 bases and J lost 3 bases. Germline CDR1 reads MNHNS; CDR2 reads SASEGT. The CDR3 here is CARPQGAPNQPQHF. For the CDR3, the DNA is TGTGCCAGACCTCAGGGGGCACCCAATCAGCCCCAGCATTTT.

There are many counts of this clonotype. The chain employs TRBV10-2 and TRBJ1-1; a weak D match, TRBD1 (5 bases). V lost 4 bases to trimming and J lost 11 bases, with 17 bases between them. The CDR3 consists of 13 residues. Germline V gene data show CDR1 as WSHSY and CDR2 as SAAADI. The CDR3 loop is CASSGDSSKVAFF. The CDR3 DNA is TGCGCCAGCAGTGGGGACTCGAGCAAGGTGGCTTTCTTT.

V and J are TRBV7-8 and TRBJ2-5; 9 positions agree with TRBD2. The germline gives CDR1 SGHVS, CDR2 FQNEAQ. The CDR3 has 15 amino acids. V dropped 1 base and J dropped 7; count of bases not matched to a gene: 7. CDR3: CASSLGASGEGTQYF. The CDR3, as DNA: TGTGCCAGCAGCTTAGGTGCTAGCGGGGAGGGGACCCAGTACTTC. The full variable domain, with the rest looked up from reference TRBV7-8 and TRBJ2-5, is GAGVSQSPRYKVAKRGQDVALRCDPISGHVSLFWYQQALGQGPEFLTYFQNEAQLDKSGLPSDRFFAERPEGSVSTLKIQRTQQEDSAVYLCASSLGASGEGTQYFGPGTRLLVL.

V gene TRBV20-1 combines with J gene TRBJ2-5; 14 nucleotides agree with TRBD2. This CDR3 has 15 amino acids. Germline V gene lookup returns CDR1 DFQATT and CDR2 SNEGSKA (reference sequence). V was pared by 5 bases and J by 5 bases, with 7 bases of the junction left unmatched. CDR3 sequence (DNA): TGCAGTGCTCGGGGACTAGCGGGAGCAATGGAGACCCAGTACTTC. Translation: CSARGLAGAMETQYF.

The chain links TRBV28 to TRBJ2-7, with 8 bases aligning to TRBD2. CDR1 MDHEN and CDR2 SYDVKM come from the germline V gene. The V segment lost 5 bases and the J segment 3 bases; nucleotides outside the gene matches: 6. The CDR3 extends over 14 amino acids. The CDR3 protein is CASSTSGTSYEQYF. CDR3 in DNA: TGTGCCAGCAGTACCTCCGGGACTAGCTACGAGCAGTACTTC.

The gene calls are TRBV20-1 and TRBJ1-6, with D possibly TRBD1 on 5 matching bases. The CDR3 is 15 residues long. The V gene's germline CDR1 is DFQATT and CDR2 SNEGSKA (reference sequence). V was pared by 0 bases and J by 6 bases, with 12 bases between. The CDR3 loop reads CSARDPGGINSPLHF. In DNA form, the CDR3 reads TGCAGTGCTAGAGACCCCGGGGGGATTAATTCACCCCTCCACTTT.

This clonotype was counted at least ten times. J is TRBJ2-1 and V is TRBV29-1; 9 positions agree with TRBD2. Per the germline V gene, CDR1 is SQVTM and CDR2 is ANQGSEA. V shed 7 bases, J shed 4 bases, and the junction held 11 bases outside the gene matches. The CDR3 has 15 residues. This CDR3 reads CSATDSGSMYNEQFF. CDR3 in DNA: TGCAGCGCCACTGATAGCGGGAGTATGTACAATGAGCAGTTCTTC.

CDR3 sequence: CASSVAISRGLEAQYF. The CDR3 region has the DNA TGTGCCAGCAGCGTAGCTATAAGTCGGGGACTAGAGGCGCAGTATTTT. The J gene is TRBJ2-3, the V gene TRBV9, with 8 bases identical to TRBD2. Germline values: CDR1 SGDLS, CDR2 YYNGEE. CDR3 length equals 16 residues. The V gene end was trimmed by 0 bases and the J gene end by 10 bases; junction bases not matched to a gene: 13.

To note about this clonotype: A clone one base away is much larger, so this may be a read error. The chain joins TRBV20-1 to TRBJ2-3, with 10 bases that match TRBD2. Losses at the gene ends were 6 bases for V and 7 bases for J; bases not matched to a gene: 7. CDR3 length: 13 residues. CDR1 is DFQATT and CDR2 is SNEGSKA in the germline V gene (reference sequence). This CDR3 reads CSADSGRTHTQYF. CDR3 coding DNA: TGCAGTGCCGATAGCGGGAGGACACATACGCAGTATTTT.

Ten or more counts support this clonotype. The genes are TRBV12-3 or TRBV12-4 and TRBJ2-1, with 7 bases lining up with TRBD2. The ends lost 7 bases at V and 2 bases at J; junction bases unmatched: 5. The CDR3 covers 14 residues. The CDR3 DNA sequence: TGTGCCAGCACCGGGACTACCGCCTACAATGAGCAGTTCTTC. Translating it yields CASTGTTAYNEQFF.

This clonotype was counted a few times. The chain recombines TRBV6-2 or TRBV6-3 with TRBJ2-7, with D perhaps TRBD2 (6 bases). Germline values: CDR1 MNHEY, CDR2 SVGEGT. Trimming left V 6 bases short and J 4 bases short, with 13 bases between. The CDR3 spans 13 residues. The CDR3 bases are TGTGCCAGCAGCGTTGGCGGGGCGTACGAGCAGTACTTC. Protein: CASSVGGAYEQYF.

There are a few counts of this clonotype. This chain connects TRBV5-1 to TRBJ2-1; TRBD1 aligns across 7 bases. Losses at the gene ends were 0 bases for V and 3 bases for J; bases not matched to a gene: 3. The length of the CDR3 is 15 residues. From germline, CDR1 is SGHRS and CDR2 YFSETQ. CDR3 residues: CASSLAGQNYNEQFF. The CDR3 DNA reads TGCGCCAGCAGCTTGGCGGGACAGAACTACAATGAGCAGTTCTTC.

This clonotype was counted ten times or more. Here the CDR3 reads CASRSGGNTIYF. CDR3 DNA sequence: TGTGCCAGCAGATCGGGAGGAAACACCATATATTTT. J is TRBJ1-3 and V is TRBV25-1; D not certain. This CDR3 has 12 amino acids. Germline V gene sequence: CDR1 MGHDK, CDR2 SYGVNS. Trimming took 6 bases from V and 4 from J, leaving 7 bases between them.